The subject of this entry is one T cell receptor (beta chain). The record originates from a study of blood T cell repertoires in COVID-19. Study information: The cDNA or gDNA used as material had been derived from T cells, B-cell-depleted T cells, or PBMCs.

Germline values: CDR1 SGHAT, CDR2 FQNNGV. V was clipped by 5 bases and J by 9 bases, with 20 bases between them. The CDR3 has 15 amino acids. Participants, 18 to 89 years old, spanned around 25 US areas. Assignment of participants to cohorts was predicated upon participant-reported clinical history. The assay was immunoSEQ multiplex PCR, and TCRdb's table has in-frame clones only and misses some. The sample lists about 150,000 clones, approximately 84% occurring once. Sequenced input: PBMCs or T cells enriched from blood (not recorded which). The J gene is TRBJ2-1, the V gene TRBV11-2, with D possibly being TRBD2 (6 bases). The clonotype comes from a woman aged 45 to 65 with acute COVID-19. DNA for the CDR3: TGTGCCAGCAGCCTAAGGTTTTACAGGAGGGGTGAGCAGTTCTTC. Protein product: CASSLRFYRRGEQFF.